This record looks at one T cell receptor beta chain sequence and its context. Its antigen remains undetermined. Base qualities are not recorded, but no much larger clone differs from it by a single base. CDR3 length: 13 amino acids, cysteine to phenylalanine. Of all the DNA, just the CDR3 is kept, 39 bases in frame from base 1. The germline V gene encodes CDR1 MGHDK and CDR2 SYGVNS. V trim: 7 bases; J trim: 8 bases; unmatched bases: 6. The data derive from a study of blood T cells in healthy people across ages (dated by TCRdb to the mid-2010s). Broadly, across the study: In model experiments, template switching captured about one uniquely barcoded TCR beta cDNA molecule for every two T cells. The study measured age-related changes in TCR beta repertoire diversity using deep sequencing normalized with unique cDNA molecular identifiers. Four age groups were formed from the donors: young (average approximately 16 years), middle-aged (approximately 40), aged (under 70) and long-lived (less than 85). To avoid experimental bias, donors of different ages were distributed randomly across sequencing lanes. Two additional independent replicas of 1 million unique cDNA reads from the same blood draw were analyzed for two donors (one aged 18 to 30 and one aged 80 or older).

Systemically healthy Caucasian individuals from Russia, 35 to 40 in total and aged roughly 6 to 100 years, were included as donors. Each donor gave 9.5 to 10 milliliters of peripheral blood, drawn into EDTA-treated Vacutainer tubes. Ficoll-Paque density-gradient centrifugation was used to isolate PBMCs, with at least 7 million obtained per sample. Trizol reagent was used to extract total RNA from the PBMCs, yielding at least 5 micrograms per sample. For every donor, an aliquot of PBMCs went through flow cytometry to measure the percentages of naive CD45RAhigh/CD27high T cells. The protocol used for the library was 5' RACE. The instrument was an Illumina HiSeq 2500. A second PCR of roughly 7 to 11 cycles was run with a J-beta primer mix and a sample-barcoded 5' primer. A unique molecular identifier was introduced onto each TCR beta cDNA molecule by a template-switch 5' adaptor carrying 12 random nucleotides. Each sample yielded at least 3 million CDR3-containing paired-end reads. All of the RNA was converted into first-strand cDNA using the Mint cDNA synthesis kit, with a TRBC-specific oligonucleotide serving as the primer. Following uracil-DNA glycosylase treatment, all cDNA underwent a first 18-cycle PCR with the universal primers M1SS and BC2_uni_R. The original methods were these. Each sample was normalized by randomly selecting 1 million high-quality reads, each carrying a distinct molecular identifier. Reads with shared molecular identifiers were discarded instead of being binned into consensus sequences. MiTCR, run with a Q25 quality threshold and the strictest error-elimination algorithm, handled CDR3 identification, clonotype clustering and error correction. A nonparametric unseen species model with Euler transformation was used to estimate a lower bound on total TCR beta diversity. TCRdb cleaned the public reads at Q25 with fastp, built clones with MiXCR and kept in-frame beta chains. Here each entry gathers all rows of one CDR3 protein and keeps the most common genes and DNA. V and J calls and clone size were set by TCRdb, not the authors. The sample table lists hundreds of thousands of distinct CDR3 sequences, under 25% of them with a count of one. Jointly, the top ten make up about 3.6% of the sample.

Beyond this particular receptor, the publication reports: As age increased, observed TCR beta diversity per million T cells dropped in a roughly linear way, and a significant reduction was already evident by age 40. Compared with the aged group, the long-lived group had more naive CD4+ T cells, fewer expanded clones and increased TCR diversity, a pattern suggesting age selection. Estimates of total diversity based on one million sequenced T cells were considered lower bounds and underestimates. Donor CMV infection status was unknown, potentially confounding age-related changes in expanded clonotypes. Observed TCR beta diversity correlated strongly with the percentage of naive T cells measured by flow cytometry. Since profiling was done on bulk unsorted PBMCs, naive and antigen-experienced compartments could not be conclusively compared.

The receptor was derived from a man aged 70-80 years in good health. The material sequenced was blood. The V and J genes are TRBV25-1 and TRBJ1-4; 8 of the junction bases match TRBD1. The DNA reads TGTGCCAGCACTGGACAGGGTGGGGAAAAACTGTTTTTT. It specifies CASTGQGGEKLFF.